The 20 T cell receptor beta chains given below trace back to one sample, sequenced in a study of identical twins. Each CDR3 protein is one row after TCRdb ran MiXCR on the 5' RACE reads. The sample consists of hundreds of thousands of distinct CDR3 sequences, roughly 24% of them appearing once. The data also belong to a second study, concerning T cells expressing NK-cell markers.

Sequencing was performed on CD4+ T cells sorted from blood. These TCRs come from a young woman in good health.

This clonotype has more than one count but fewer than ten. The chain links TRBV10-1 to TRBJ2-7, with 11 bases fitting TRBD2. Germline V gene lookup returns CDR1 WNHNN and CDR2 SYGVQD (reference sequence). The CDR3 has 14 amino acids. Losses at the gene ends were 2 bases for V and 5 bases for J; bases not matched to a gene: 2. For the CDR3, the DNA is TGCGCCAGCAGTGAGACTAGCGGGAGAAACGAGCAGTACTTC. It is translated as CASSETSGRNEQYF.

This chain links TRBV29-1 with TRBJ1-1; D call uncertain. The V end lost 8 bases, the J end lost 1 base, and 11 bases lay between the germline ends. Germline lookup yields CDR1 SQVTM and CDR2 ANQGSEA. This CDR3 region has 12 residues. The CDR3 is CSSGLPNTEAFF. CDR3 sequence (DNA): TGCAGCTCGGGCCTGCCGAACACTGAAGCTTTCTTT.

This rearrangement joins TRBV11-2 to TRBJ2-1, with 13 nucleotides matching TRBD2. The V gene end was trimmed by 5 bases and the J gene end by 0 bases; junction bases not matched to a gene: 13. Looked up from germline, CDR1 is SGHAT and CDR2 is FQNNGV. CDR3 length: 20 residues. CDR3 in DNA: TGTGCCAGCAGCGAAGCCCGGACTAGCGGGAGTAGGAGCTCCTACAATGAGCAGTTCTTC. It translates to CASSEARTSGSRSSYNEQFF. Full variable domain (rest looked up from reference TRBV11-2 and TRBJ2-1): EAGVAQSPRYKIIEKRQSVAFWCNPISGHATLYWYQQILGQGPKLLIQFQNNGVVDDSQLPKDRFSAERLKGVDSTLKIQPAKLEDSAVYLCASSEARTSGSRSSYNEQFFGPGTRLTVL.

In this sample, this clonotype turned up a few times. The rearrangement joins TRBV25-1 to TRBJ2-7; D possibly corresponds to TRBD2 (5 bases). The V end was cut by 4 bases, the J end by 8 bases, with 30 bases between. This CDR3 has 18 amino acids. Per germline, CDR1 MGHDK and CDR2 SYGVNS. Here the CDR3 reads CASSGVGRLAEASLKQYF. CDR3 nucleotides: TGTGCCAGCAGTGGAGTCGGCAGGCTGGCGGAGGCCTCTTTGAAGCAGTACTTC.

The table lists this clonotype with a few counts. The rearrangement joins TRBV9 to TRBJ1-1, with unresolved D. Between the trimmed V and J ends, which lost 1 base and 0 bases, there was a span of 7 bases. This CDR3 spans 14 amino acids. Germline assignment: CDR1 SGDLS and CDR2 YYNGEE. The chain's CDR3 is CASSVYAVNTEAFF. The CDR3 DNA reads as TGTGCCAGCAGCGTATATGCGGTGAACACTGAAGCTTTCTTT.

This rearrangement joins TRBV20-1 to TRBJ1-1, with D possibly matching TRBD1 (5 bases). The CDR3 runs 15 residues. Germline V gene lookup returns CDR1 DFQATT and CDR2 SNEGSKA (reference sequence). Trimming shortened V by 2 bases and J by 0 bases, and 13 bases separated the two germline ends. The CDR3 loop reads CSARNFGHLNTEAFF. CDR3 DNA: TGCAGTGCTAGAAATTTCGGACATTTGAACACTGAAGCTTTCTTT.

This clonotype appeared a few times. CDR3: CASSHVATNTEAFF. The CDR3 DNA is TGTGCCAGCAGCCACGTCGCCACGAACACTGAAGCTTTCTTT. The chain joins TRBV4-2 to TRBJ1-1, with D uncertain. With 3 bases removed from V and 1 base from J, the gap between germline ends came to 9 bases. This CDR3 region has 14 residues. CDR1 LGHNA and CDR2 YNFKEQ come from the germline V gene.

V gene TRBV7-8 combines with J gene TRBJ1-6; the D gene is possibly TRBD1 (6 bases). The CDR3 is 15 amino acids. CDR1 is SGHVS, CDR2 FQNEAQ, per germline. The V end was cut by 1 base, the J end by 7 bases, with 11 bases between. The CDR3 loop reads CASSLGQGRNSPLHF. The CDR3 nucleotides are TGTGCCAGCAGCTTAGGTCAGGGGCGGAATTCACCCCTCCACTTT.

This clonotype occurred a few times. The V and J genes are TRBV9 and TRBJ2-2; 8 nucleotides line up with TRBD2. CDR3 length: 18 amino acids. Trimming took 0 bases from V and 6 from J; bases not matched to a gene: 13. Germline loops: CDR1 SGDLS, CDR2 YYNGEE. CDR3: CASSVAPGSGGGPGELFF. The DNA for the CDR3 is TGTGCCAGCAGCGTAGCCCCTGGGAGCGGGGGAGGGCCCGGGGAGCTGTTTTTT. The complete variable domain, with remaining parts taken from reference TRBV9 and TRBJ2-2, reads DSGVTQTPKHLITATGQRVTLRCSPRSGDLSVYWYQQSLDQGLQFLIQYYNGEERAKGNILERFSAQQFPDLHSELNLSSLELGDSALYFCASSVAPGSGGGPGELFFGEGSRLTVL.

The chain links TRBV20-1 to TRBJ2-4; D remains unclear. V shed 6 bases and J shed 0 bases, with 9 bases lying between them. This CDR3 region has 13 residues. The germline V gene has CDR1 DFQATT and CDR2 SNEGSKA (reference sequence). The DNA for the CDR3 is TGCAGTGCCTTGGACGTAGCCAAAAACATTCAGTACTTC. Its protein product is CSALDVAKNIQYF.

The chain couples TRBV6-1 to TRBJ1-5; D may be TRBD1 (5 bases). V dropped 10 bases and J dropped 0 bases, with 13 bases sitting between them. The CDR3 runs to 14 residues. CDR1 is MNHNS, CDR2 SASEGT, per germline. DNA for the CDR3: TGTGCCACCACTGAGGGGTATAGCAATCAGCCCCAGCATTTT. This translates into CATTEGYSNQPQHF.

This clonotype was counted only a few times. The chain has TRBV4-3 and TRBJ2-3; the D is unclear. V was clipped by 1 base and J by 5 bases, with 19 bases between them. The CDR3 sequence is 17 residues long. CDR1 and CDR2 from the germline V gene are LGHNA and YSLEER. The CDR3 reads CASSQVYSIWGRDTQYF. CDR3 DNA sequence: TGCGCCAGCAGCCAAGTTTACTCAATTTGGGGAAGAGATACGCAGTATTTT.

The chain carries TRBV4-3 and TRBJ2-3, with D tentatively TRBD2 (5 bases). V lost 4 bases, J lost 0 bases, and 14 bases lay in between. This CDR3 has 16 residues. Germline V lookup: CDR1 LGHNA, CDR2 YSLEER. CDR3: CASSLSWGASTDTQYF. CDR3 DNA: TGCGCCAGCAGCCTATCTTGGGGAGCTAGCACAGATACGCAGTATTTT.

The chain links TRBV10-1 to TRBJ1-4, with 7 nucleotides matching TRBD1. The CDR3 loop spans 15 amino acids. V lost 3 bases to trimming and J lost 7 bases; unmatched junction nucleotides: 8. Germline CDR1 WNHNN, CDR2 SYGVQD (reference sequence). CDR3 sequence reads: CASSETTGESEKLFF. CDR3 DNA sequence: TGCGCCAGCAGTGAAACAACAGGGGAGAGTGAAAAACTGTTTTTT.

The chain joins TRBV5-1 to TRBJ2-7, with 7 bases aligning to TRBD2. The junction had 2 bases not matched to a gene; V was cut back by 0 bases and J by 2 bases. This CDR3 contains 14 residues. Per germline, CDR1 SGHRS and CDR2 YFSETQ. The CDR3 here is CASSLERDTYEQYF. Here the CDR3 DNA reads TGCGCCAGCAGCTTGGAGCGGGATACCTACGAGCAGTACTTC.

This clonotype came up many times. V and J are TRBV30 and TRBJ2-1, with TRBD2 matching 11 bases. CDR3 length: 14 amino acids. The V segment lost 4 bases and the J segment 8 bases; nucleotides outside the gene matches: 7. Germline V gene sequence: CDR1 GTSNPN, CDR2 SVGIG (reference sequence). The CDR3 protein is CAWTLAGGRDEQFF. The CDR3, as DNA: TGTGCCTGGACCCTAGCGGGAGGTAGAGATGAGCAGTTCTTC.

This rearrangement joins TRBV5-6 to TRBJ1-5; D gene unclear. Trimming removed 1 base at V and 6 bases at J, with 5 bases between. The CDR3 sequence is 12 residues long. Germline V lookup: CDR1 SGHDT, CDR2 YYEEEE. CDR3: CASSLRLQPQHF. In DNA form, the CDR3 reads TGTGCCAGCAGCTTGAGACTTCAGCCCCAGCATTTT.

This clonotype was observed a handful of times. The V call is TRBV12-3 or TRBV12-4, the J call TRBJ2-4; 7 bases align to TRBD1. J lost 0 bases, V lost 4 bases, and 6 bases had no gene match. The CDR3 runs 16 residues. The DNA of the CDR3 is TGTGCCAGCAGTTCGAGACAGGGCTTAGCCAAAAACATTCAGTACTTC. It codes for CASSSRQGLAKNIQYF.

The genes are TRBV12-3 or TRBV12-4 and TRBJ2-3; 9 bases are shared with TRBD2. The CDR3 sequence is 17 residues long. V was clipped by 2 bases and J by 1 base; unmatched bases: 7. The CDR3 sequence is CASSLSGGGDGTDTQYF. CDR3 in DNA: TGTGCCAGCAGTTTATCTGGCGGGGGGGATGGCACAGATACGCAGTATTTT.

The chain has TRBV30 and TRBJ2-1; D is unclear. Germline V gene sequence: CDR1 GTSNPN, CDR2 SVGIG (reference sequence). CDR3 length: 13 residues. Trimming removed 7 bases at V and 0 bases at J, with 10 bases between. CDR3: CAYRESSYNEQFF. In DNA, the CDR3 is TGTGCCTATCGAGAGAGCTCCTACAATGAGCAGTTCTTC.